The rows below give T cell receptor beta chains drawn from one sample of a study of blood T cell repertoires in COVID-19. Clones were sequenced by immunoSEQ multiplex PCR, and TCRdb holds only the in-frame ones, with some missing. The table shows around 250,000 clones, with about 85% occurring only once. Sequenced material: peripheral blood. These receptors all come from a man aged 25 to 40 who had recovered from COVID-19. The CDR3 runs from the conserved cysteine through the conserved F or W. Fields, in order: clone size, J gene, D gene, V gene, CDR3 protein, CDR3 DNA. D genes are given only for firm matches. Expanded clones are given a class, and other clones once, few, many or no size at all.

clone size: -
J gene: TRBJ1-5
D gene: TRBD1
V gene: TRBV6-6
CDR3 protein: CASSPGQGRSNQPQHF
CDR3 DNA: TGTGCCAGCAGCCCGGGACAGGGGCGCAGCAATCAGCCCCAGCATTTT

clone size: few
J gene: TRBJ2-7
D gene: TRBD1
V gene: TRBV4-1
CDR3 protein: CASSQGLLGQGAYEQYF
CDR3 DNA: TGCGCCAGCAGCCAAGGGTTACTGGGACAGGGGGCCTACGAGCAGTACTTC

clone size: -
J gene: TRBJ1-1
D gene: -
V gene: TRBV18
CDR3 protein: CASSLDSNTEAFF
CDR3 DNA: TGTGCCAGCTCGTTAGACTCGAACACTGAAGCTTTCTTT

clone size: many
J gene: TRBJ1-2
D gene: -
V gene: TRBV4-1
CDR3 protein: CASKSTGWDYGYTF
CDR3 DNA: TGCGCCAGCAAGTCAACAGGGTGGGATTATGGCTACACCTTC

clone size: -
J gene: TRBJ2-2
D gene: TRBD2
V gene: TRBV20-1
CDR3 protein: CSASKSGGGTGELFF
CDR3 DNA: TGCAGTGCTAGTAAATCCGGGGGGGGAACCGGGGAGCTGTTTTTT

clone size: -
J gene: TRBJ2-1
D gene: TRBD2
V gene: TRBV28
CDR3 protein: CASSSSGAGGINNEQFF
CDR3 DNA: TGTGCCAGCAGTTCCTCTGGGGCGGGGGGGATAAACAATGAGCAGTTCTTC

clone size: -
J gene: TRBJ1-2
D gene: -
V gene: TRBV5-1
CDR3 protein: CASRGGALSYGYTF
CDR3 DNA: TGCGCCAGCAGAGGTGGGGCGCTAAGCTATGGCTACACCTTC

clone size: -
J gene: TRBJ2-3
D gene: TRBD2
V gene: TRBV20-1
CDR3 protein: CSASLAGGSTDTQYF
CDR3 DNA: TGCAGTGCTAGTCTAGCGGGGGGGTCCACAGATACGCAGTATTTT

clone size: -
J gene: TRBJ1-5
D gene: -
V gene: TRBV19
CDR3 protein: CASSIAGNGNQPQHF
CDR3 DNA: TGTGCCAGTAGTATAGCGGGGAACGGCAATCAGCCCCAGCATTTT

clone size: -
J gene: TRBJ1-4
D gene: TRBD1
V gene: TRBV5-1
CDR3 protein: CASSRRTGAEKLFF
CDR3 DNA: TGCGCCAGCAGCAGACGGACAGGGGCCGAAAAACTGTTTTTT

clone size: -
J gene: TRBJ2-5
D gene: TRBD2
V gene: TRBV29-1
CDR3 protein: CSVGLASQETQYF
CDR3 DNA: TGCAGCGTTGGACTAGCATCCCAAGAGACCCAGTACTTC

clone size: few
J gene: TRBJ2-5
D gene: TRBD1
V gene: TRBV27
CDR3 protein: CASSVTGGWSETQYF
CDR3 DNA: TGTGCCAGCAGCGTAACAGGGGGATGGTCAGAGACCCAGTACTTC

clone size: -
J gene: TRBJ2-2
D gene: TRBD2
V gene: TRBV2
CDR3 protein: CASRADRGGLSTGELFF
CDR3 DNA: TGTGCCAGCAGGGCAGACCGGGGGGGCCTCAGCACCGGGGAGCTGTTTTTT

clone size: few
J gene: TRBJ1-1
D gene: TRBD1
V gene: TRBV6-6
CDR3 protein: CASSYLLDRGNTEAFF
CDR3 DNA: TGTGCCAGCAGTTACCTCTTGGACAGGGGAAATACTGAAGCTTTCTTT

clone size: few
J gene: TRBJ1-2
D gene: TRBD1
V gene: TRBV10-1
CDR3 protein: CASSESPTGQDYGYTF
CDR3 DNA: TGCGCCAGCAGTGAGTCCCCGACAGGGCAGGACTATGGCTACACCTTC

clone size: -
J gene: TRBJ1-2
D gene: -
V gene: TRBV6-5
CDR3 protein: CASSPGGFGLGYTF
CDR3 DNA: TGTGCCAGCAGCCCGGGGGGTTTCGGCCTTGGCTACACCTTC

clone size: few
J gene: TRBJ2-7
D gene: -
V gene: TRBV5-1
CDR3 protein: CASNGGSGSYEQYF
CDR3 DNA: TGCGCCAGCAACGGGGGATCTGGATCCTACGAGCAGTACTTC

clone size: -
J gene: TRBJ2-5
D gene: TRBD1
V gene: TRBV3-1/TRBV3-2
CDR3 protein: CASSQVTGAVETQYF
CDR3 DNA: TGTGCCAGCAGCCAAGTTACAGGGGCGGTGGAGACCCAGTACTTC

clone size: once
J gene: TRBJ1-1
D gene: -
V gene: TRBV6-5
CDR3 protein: CASTQKGDTEAFF
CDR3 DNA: TGTGCCAGCACCCAAAAGGGGGACACTGAAGCTTTCTTT

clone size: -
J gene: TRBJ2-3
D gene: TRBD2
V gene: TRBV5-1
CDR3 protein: CASSKTSGDTDTQYF
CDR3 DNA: TGCGCCAGCAGCAAGACTAGCGGGGACACAGATACGCAGTATTTT

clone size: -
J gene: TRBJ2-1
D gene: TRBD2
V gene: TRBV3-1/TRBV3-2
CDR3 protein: CASSQLAGGRNEQFF
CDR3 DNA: TGTGCCAGCAGCCAGCTAGCGGGGGGGCGAAATGAGCAGTTCTTC

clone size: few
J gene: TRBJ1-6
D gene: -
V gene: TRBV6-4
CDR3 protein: CASRAREGSPLHF
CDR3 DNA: TGTGCCAGCAGGGCGAGGGAGGGCTCACCCCTCCACTTT

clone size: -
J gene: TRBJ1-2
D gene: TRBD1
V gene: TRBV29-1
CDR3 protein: CSVSGQGSYGYTF
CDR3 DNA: TGCAGCGTTTCGGGACAGGGTTCCTATGGCTACACCTTC

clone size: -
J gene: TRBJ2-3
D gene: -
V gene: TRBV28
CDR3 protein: CASSPRQGRGYTDTQYF
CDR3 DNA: TGTGCCAGCAGCCCCCGACAGGGCCGGGGGTACACAGATACGCAGTATTTT

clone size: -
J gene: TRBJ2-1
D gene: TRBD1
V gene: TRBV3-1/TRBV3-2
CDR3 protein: CASSPSQTGDEQFF
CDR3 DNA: TGTGCCAGCAGCCCCTCTCAGACAGGGGATGAGCAGTTCTTC

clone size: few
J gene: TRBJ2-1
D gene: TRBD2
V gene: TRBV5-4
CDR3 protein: CASSLGAGISYNEQFF
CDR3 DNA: TGTGCCAGCAGCTTGGGAGCGGGGATCTCCTACAATGAGCAGTTCTTC

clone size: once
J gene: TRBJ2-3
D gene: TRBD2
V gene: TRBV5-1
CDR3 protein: CASSLRLAGGLTDTQYF
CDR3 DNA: TGCGCCAGCAGCCTTCGACTAGCGGGGGGCCTCACAGATACGCAGTATTTT

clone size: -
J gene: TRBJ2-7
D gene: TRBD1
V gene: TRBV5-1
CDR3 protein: CASGRDRVHEQYF
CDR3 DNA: TGCGCCAGCGGCCGGGACAGGGTCCACGAGCAGTACTTC

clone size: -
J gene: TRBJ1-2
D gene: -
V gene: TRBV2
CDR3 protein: CASSEGGVGGEGYTF
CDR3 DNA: TGTGCCAGCAGTGAGGGAGGGGTTGGGGGTGAGGGCTACACCTTC

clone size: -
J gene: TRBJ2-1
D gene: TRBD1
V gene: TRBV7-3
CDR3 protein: CASSLGTAEPHNEQFF
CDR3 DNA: TGTGCCAGCAGCTTAGGGACAGCCGAACCCCACAATGAGCAGTTCTTC

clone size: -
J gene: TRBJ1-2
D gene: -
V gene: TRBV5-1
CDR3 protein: CASSPLNQGYGYTF
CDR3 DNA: TGCGCCAGCAGCCCCCTAAACCAGGGCTATGGCTACACCTTC

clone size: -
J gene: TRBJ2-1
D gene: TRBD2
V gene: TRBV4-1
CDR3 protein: CASSPRLALMGYEQFF
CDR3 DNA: TGCGCCAGCAGCCCTCGACTAGCCCTAATGGGCTATGAGCAGTTCTTC

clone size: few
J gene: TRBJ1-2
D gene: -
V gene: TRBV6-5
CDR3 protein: CASANGESGYTF
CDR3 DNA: TGTGCCAGCGCAAACGGGGAGAGTGGCTACACCTTC